The clone carrying this T cell receptor beta chain was observed at least ten times. This specimen belongs to a study of T cells after yellow fever vaccination. This CDR3 is 15 amino acids long. The V end lost 4 bases, the J end lost 6 bases, and 16 bases lay between the germline ends. Germline V gives CDR1 SGHRS, CDR2 YFSETQ. TCRdb processed the 5' RACE reads anew with MiXCR; each CDR3 protein has one entry. This repertoire shows 95,000 to 150,000 distinct CDR3 sequences, 7.4% found once; its top ten account for about 2.7%. The rearrangement uses TRBV5-1 and TRBJ2-2; weak D call: TRBD2 (6 bases). The receptor was isolated from a man aged 18 to 29 who received the YFV17D yellow fever vaccine. The sample was CD4+ T cells sorted from PBMCs, taken 9 to 11 days after the first yellow fever vaccination. The CDR3 loop reads CASSLEGSGAGELFF. CDR3 in DNA: TGCGCCAGCAGCCTGGAGGGGTCGGGAGCCGGGGAGCTGTTTTTT.